A selection of T cell receptor beta chains follows, all from one sample in a study of blood T cell repertoires in COVID-19. Method: immunoSEQ multiplex PCR; TCRdb's copy keeps in-frame clones and lacks some. The sample includes around 200,000 clones, approximately 87% of them seen just once. Sequencing used peripheral blood. These TCRs come from a woman aged 45-65 years with acute or convalescent COVID-19. The CDR3 runs from the conserved cysteine through the conserved F or W. D genes are given only for firm matches. Only part of the rows carry a size: once, few, many, or a class if the clone is expanded.

V	J	D	size	CDR3	DNA
TRBV4-2	TRBJ2-2	TRBD2	-	CASSQRGGGSSGITGELFF	TGTGCCAGCAGCCAACGGGGGGGAGGGTCTAGCGGGATTACCGGGGAGCTGTTTTTT
TRBV27	TRBJ1-1	-	-	CASPAAEAFF	TGTGCCAGCCCCGCAGCTGAAGCTTTCTTT
TRBV6-5	TRBJ1-1	-	-	CASSRSGNTEAFF	TGTGCCAGCAGTCGTTCCGGGAACACTGAAGCTTTCTTT
TRBV6-6	TRBJ2-1	-	-	CASRGLLGGHYNEQFF	TGTGCCAGCAGGGGCCTCCTGGGGGGGCACTACAATGAGCAGTTCTTC
TRBV6-5	TRBJ2-7	TRBD2	-	CASREGLAPTYEQYF	TGTGCCAGCAGGGAGGGACTAGCGCCAACCTACGAGCAGTACTTC
TRBV4-1	TRBJ1-1	TRBD1	-	CASSRQGASTEAFF	TGCGCCAGCAGCCGTCAGGGGGCGAGCACTGAAGCTTTCTTT
TRBV6-5	TRBJ2-7	TRBD2	-	CASSSGALPSYEQYF	TGTGCCAGCAGCAGCGGGGCCCTCCCCTCCTACGAGCAGTACTTC
TRBV3-1/TRBV3-2	TRBJ1-5	-	-	CASSQDGTGNQPQHF	TGTGCCAGCAGCCAAGACGGAACAGGGAATCAGCCCCAGCATTTT
TRBV12-3/TRBV12-4	TRBJ2-1	-	-	CASRGSNKYEQFF	TGTGCCAGCAGGGGGAGCAACAAATATGAGCAGTTCTTC
TRBV6-6	TRBJ1-2	-	-	CASSIYYGYTF	TGTGCCAGCAGCATTTACTATGGCTACACCTTC
TRBV4-3	TRBJ2-2	TRBD2	-	CASSQGSSGGLNTGELFF	TGCGCCAGCAGCCAAGGGTCTAGCGGGGGACTGAACACCGGGGAGCTGTTTTTT
TRBV19	TRBJ2-5	TRBD2	-	CASAPIGGKETQYF	TGTGCCAGTGCGCCAATCGGGGGGAAAGAGACCCAGTACTTC
TRBV6-5	TRBJ2-7	-	once	CASSPKYEQYF	TGTGCCAGCAGTCCTAAATACGAGCAGTACTTC
TRBV6-2/TRBV6-3	TRBJ2-1	TRBD2	-	CASSFFRLAGNNEQFF	TGTGCCAGCAGTTTCTTCCGACTAGCGGGAAACAATGAGCAGTTCTTC
TRBV9	TRBJ2-7	TRBD2	-	CASSPWGGDYGEQYF	TGTGCCAGCAGCCCCTGGGGGGGGGATTACGGGGAGCAGTACTTC
TRBV5-5	TRBJ2-5	TRBD1	-	CASSAGTVRETQYF	TGTGCCAGCAGTGCCGGGACAGTGCGGGAGACCCAGTACTTC
TRBV5-6	TRBJ2-5	TRBD1	-	CASSSDRGGETQYF	TGTGCCAGCAGCTCGGACAGGGGTGGGGAGACCCAGTACTTC
TRBV30	TRBJ1-4	-	-	CAWSVGQPNEKLFF	TGTGCCTGGAGTGTAGGACAACCTAATGAAAAACTGTTTTTT
TRBV6-2/TRBV6-3	TRBJ2-3	TRBD2	-	CASSRAGLAGGPKAF	TGTGCCAGCAGTCGCGCGGGACTAGCGGGAGGGCCGAAGGCTTTT
TRBV27	TRBJ2-7	-	-	CASSYGPGDISYEQYF	TGTGCCAGCAGTTATGGTCCAGGGGACATTTCCTACGAGCAGTACTTC
TRBV7-9	TRBJ1-4	-	-	CASSGGEKLFF	TGTGCCAGCAGTGGAGGTGAAAAACTGTTTTTT
TRBV5-1	TRBJ2-5	-	-	CASSWGHTKETQYF	TGCGCCAGCAGCTGGGGACACACTAAAGAGACCCAGTACTTC
TRBV19	TRBJ2-7	-	once	CASSGTLGVPPYEQYF	TGTGCCAGTAGTGGGACTCTAGGGGTCCCCCCCTACGAGCAGTACTTC
TRBV6-2/TRBV6-3	TRBJ2-2	-	-	CASSPDYPTGELFF	TGTGCCAGCAGTCCGGACTACCCCACCGGGGAGCTGTTTTTT
TRBV11-2	TRBJ2-5	TRBD2	few	CASSFFVSSSGAKETQYF	TGTGCCAGCAGCTTTTTCGTTTCTTCTAGCGGAGCTAAAGAGACCCAGTACTTC
TRBV29-1	TRBJ1-2	-	-	CSVVTSTGSEYGYTF	TGCAGCGTGGTCACCTCGACAGGCTCGGAGTATGGCTACACCTTC
TRBV7-2	TRBJ1-1	-	-	CASSLVWGQMGTEAFF	TGTGCCAGCAGCTTAGTCTGGGGGCAAATGGGCACTGAAGCTTTCTTT
TRBV5-1	TRBJ2-2	TRBD1	-	CASSPGQGILAGELFF	TGCGCCAGCAGCCCAGGACAGGGGATTCTCGCCGGGGAGCTGTTTTTT
TRBV10-3	TRBJ2-4	-	once	CAISSDRELAKNIQYF	TGTGCCATCAGTTCTGACAGAGAACTAGCCAAAAACATTCAGTACTTC
TRBV24-1	TRBJ2-7	-	-	CATSDLAQGRYEQYF	TGTGCCACCAGTGATTTGGCGCAGGGGCGATACGAGCAGTACTTC
TRBV4-3	TRBJ1-1	-	-	CASSQGQSEAFF	TGCGCCAGCAGCCAAGGACAATCTGAAGCTTTCTTT
TRBV7-7	TRBJ2-2	TRBD1	-	CASSSGQGAGTGELFF	TGTGCCAGCAGCTCCGGACAGGGGGCAGGCACCGGGGAGCTGTTTTTT
TRBV5-1	TRBJ2-3	-	-	CASSLGASTDTQYF	TGCGCCAGCAGCTTGGGGGCTAGCACAGATACGCAGTATTTT
TRBV19	TRBJ1-3	-	-	CASSSGSSGNTIYF	TGTGCCAGTAGTTCGGGGAGCTCTGGAAACACCATATATTTT
TRBV12-5	TRBJ1-3	-	-	CASIRQVYGNTIYF	TGTGCTAGTATACGACAGGTTTATGGAAACACCATATATTTT
TRBV19	TRBJ1-2	TRBD1	-	CASSMEGTGYVIYGYTF	TGTGCCAGTAGTATGGAAGGGACAGGATATGTCATCTATGGCTACACCTTC
TRBV20-1	TRBJ2-5	TRBD2	-	CSASGTSGREWETQYF	TGCAGTGCTAGTGGGACTAGCGGGAGGGAATGGGAGACCCAGTACTTC
TRBV7-2	TRBJ2-7	-	-	CASSSSLLHSYEQYF	TGTGCCAGCAGCTCCTCACTTCTCCACTCCTACGAGCAGTACTTC
TRBV14	TRBJ1-2	TRBD1	-	CASRPAGGGLYGYTF	TGTGCCAGCAGGCCCGCAGGGGGAGGCCTCTATGGCTACACCTTC
TRBV24-1	TRBJ2-1	-	-	CATSDLDRGGPCYEQFF	TGTGCCACCAGTGATTTGGATAGGGGGGGCCCTTGTTATGAGCAGTTCTTC
TRBV5-1	TRBJ2-1	TRBD2	-	CASKLAGAVNEQFF	TGCGCCAGCAAACTAGCGGGAGCCGTAAATGAGCAGTTCTTC
TRBV5-1	TRBJ2-2	-	-	CASSLARINTGELFF	TGCGCCAGCAGCTTGGCGCGGATCAACACCGGGGAGCTGTTTTTT
TRBV19	TRBJ2-5	TRBD2	-	CASSLRTSGRETQYF	TGTGCCAGTAGTCTAAGGACTAGCGGGAGAGAGACCCAGTACTTC